The clone carrying this TCR beta chain was counted only a few times. The target antigen is unknown. This entry comes from a study of vaccination effects on CD4 cells after COVID-19. Findings and caveats of the study: Few convalescent patients, and no early post-infection timepoints, were available to the study. Infection- and vaccine-induced clones contracted markedly late after vaccination. Cross-reaction with common cold coronaviruses was seen in only 1 of 255 vaccine-induced clones from healthy vaccinees.

V lost 1 base, J lost 0 bases, and 3 bases stayed unmatched. CDR1 SGHVS and CDR2 FNYEAQ come from the germline V gene. This CDR3 region has 16 residues. Within the ViraFEST assay, antigen-specific CD4+ T cells underwent expansion with viral peptide pools prior to sequencing. The culture ran for about 11 days, and then CD4+ T cells were isolated. Participants received two doses of either the BNT162b2 or mRNA-1273 vaccine. A half-volume exchange with IL-2 medium occurred on days 3 and 7. Sequencing used immunoSEQ multiplex PCR; TCRdb keeps in-frame clones, though not all of them. Of about 16,000 clones listed, around 76% were seen once; the top ten hold 18%.

V gene TRBV7-6 combines with J gene TRBJ2-7; 10 nucleotides line up with TRBD2. The clonotype originates from a human donor who received a COVID-19 vaccine. The sample in question was CD4+ T cells from PBMCs cultured with HCoV-NL63 spike peptides, obtained after COVID-19 vaccination. The CDR3: CASSLGSGRVSYEQYF. DNA for the CDR3: TGTGCCAGCAGCTTAGGGAGCGGGAGGGTCTCCTACGAGCAGTACTTC.